Included here is one TCR beta chain sequence, with context. This clonotype has ten or more counts. Which antigen it targets is not known. No much larger clone exists at a distance of one base, and base qualities are not known. The record originates from a study of identical twins (TCRdb year 2016). Some background on the complete study: The study deep-sequenced TCR alpha and beta repertoires from monozygotic twins, unrelated adults of various ages and cord blood to test whether fetal clonotypes persist. Replicate twin experiments were performed at different times using different library preparation protocols to rule out contamination. Results the study describes overall, beyond this receptor: Because the same donors could not be followed over many years, the conclusions depended on cross-sectional statistical analysis. Invariant T cells such as MAIT and iNKT could partly confound zero-insertion analyses, although diverse VJ usage argued against such confounding for most clonotypes. Abundant cord blood beta clonotypes carried fewer insertions; young adult naive repertoires showed a weaker similar trend, while memory repertoires showed none. Excess twin sharing in beta out-of-frame sequences was weaker because fewer shared sequences lowered the signal-to-noise ratio. Compared with coincidental sharing between unrelated individuals, an excess of low generation-probability sequences was observed among out-of-frame TCR alpha sequences shared between twins. In monozygotic twins, recombination models systematically underestimated out-of-frame TCR alpha sharing, but the models matched the sharing seen between unrelated individuals.

There are 12 amino acids in the CDR3, from cysteine to phenylalanine inclusive. The kept DNA is CDR3 alone, 36 bases in frame from the first base. Taken from the germline V gene, the CDR1 and CDR2 loops are SGDLS and YYNGEE. The germline ends are 14 bases apart after V is trimmed by 4 bases and J by 10 bases. All donors were healthy Caucasians. Three pairs of female monozygotic twins, all aged about 18 to 30 years, made up the twin cohort. Miltenyi CD45RO+ enrichment and human naive T-cell isolation kits were used to isolate memory (CD45RO+) and naive T cells from PBMC. Library preparation used 5' RACE. TCRdb lists the instrument as Illumina HiSeq 2000. Template switching introduced a universal primer binding site; the final cDNA contained a unique molecular identifier, enabling accurate counting of TCR cDNA molecules. Specific primers in the conserved constant-segment region were used to synthesize first-strand cDNA for TCR alpha and beta chains. Each cDNA library was double barcoded, with a SMART-Mk sample barcode plus Illumina barcodes, to control for contamination. Two successive PCR steps introduced TruSeq adapter sequences along with Illumina sample barcodes. The Illumina HiSeq platform was used with custom primers to sequence TCR alpha and beta cDNA libraries. Concerning the study's data processing: Unique molecular identifiers were extracted from raw reads with MiGEC, and CDR3 positions were determined with MiXCR. For each individual, recombination models were inferred using an EM algorithm with the repgenHMM and IGoR tools. Shared clonotypes were analyzed with the tcR package in R, and sharing was normalized by the product of cloneset sizes. To study raw recombination free of thymic and clonal selection effects, out-of-frame nonproductive sequences were analyzed. TCRdb trimmed the raw reads at Q25, called clones with MiXCR and kept productive beta chains. Each CDR3 protein gets just one entry, which takes the most common genes and DNA from the rows behind it. The V and J calls reflect TCRdb's pipeline rather than the authors' work. For this sample there are about 240,000 distinct CDR3 sequences; over 9.5% appear just once. Jointly, the top ten make up more than 3.5% of the sample.

Separately, the same data were catalogued under a study of yellow fever vaccine responses in identical twins. The second investigation adds: According to the authors, in identical twins the way T cells responded to vaccination appeared partly convergent and partly personalized. The study precisely tracked vaccine-responding T cell clones in identical twins.

The sequence joins TRBV9 to TRBJ1-2; a weak D assignment points to TRBD1 (6 bases agree). The source is a woman aged 18-30 years in good health. Sequencing used memory (CD45RO+) T cells sorted from blood. The cell subset or site label corresponds to: CD45RO+ enriched T cells. The CDR3 sequence is CASSRGAGAYTF. The DNA is as follows: TGTGCCAGCAGCAGAGGGGCAGGGGCCTACACCTTC.